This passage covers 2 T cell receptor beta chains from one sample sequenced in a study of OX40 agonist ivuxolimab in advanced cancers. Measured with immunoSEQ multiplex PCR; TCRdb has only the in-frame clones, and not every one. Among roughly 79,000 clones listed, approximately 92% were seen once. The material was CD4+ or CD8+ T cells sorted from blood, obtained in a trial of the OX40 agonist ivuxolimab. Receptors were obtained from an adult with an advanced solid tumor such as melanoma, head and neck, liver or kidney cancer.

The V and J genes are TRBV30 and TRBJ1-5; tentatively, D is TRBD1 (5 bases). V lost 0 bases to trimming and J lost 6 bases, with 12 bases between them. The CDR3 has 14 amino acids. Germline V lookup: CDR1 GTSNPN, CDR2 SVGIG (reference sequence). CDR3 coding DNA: TGTGCCTGGAGTGTGGAGGGGTTTAGTCAGCCCCAGCATTTT. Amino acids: CAWSVEGFSQPQHF.

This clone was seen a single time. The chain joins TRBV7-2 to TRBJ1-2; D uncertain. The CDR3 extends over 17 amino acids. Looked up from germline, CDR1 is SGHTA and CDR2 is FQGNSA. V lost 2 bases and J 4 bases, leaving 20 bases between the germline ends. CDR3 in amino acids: CASSLTADPSRGYGYTF. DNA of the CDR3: TGTGCCAGCAGCTTAACTGCCGACCCCTCCCGCGGCTATGGCTACACCTTC.